The 20 T cell receptor beta chains below come from one sample, sequenced in a study of shared clonotypes between healthy human individuals (dated by TCRdb to 2019 to 2021). The library was prepared using the immunoSEQ multiplex PCR assay. The source is immuneACCESS, and TCRdb retained only in-frame sequences with V and J called. Part of the clones is not carried over; for the studies checked, unresolved V genes explain less than half of this, and the remainder is unexplained. Within this sample are about 690,000 clones, with 90% of them counted one time only. The ten largest clones add up to about 34% of the sample. The sequenced sample consisted of memory CD8+ T cells from PBMCs. Reading the label with the study, this specimen's cell subset or site is: CD45RO+ cells pooled with CCR7-negative TemRA cells. The receptors stem from a man aged 18 to 30 in good health. Some clones in this sample may be carry-over from other donors' samples.

This clone has just one count. J is TRBJ1-1 and V is TRBV4-2, with unresolved D. Germline CDR1 and CDR2: LGHNA and YNFKEQ. V lost 3 bases, J lost 3 bases, and 14 bases lay in between. The CDR3 totals 15 residues. The CDR3 sequence is CASSQVVGEDTEAFF. The CDR3 nucleotides are TGTGCCAGCAGCCAGGTAGTTGGGGAAGACACTGAAGCTTTCTTT.

On this clone itself: The same CDR3 also results from other DNA sequences found in this sample. The chain is built from TRBV27 and TRBJ1-5; unclear D gene. Germline V gene sequence: CDR1 MNHEY, CDR2 SMNVEV (reference sequence). V lost 2 bases to trimming and J lost 1 base, with 3 bases between them. CDR3 length equals 13 residues. CDR3 in DNA: TGTGCCAGCAGTTTACGCAGCAATCAGCCCCAGCATTTT. This encodes CASSLRSNQPQHF.

V usage is TRBV7-6 and J usage is TRBJ1-5, with 8 bases identical to TRBD1. Germline trimming cut 5 bases from V and 7 bases from J; bases unmatched to any gene: 13. Germline V lookup: CDR1 SGHVS, CDR2 FNYEAQ. The CDR3 has 16 residues. The DNA of the CDR3 is TGTGCCAGCAGCAAGGGGGACAGGACAGGAGACCAGCCCCAGCATTTT. This encodes CASSKGDRTGDQPQHF.

The CDR3 DNA sequence: TGTGCCAGCAGTTTATTACCTAGCGGGAGACCCAACGAGCAGTACTTC. It encodes CASSLLPSGRPNEQYF. The genes are TRBV27 and TRBJ2-7; 10 nucleotides line up with TRBD2. J was trimmed by 5 bases and V by 1 base; bases with no gene match: 8. This CDR3 is built from 16 residues. Germline loops: CDR1 MNHEY, CDR2 SMNVEV (reference sequence).

The CDR3 loop is CAILAGELFF. The CDR3 DNA sequence: TGTGCCATCTTGGCCGGGGAGCTGTTTTTT. The V call is TRBV10-3, the J call TRBJ2-2; D uncertain. Germline V CDR1 and CDR2: ENHRY, SYGVKD. Trimming pared 8 bases from V and 6 bases from J, leaving 4 bases between. This CDR3 contains 10 residues.

The rearrangement joins TRBV5-4 to TRBJ1-2; TRBD1 matches at 9 bases. This CDR3 comprises 15 residues. CDR1 is SGHNT and CDR2 is YYREEE in the germline V gene (reference sequence). V trimming: 0 bases; J trimming: 6 bases; junction bases outside the gene matches: 6. The CDR3 nucleotides are TGTGCCAGCAGCTTGGCGGGACAGGGAAGTCATGGCTACACCTTC. This sequence encodes CASSLAGQGSHGYTF.

J is TRBJ2-5 and V is TRBV27; TRBD2 agrees at 9 bases. CDR3 length: 17 residues. In germline, CDR1 is MNHEY, CDR2 SMNVEV (reference sequence). With V trimmed by 2 bases and J by 5 bases, 12 bases remained unmatched. DNA for the CDR3: TGTGCCAGCAGTTTACTCCCTTTAGCGGGAGCGGTCGAGACCCAGTACTTC. Translated, it gives CASSLLPLAGAVETQYF.

This clone was counted once. The V and J genes are TRBV4-1 and TRBJ2-2; D gene unclear. The CDR3 covers 18 residues. Germline CDR1 MGHRA, CDR2 YSYEKL. The V and J ends lost 0 bases and 4 bases respectively, with 18 bases between them. The CDR3 reads CASSQDFRSGWGTGELFF. CDR3 DNA sequence: TGCGCCAGCAGCCAAGACTTTCGTTCGGGCTGGGGCACCGGGGAGCTGTTTTTT.

V is TRBV6-5 and J is TRBJ2-5, with 9 bases identical to TRBD2. Germline lookup yields CDR1 MNHEY and CDR2 SVGAGI. Trimming at V came to 7 bases and at J to 5 bases, leaving 8 bases not matched to a gene. There are 14 residues in the CDR3. DNA of the CDR3: TGTGCCAGCACCCCATTTAGCGGGAGCGAGACCCAGTACTTC. Encoded protein: CASTPFSGSETQYF.

The chain links TRBV4-1 to TRBJ1-1; possible D gene TRBD1, 5 bases. Germline loops: CDR1 MGHRA, CDR2 YSYEKL. The CDR3 runs 14 residues. Trimming cost V 3 bases and J 6 bases, with 14 bases left between them. CDR3 coding DNA: TGCGCCAGCAGCCAGTCCGCCAGGGAAGCTGAAGCTTTCTTT. It codes for CASSQSAREAEAFF.

The genes are TRBV28 and TRBJ1-4; D is possibly TRBD1 (5 bases). From germline, CDR1 is MDHEN and CDR2 SYDVKM. The CDR3 runs 15 residues. V lost 5 bases and J 8 bases, leaving 18 bases between the germline ends. The DNA for the CDR3 is TGTGCCAGCAGTCTCGAATCGGGACTTCGAGAAAAACTGTTTTTT. Amino acids: CASSLESGLREKLFF.

This clone was seen just once. The J gene is TRBJ2-3, the V gene TRBV19; 12 bases map to TRBD2. The CDR3 is 15 residues long. Germline-derived CDR1 and CDR2 are LNHDA and SQIVND (reference sequence). Trimming removed 7 bases from V and 4 bases from J; junction bases left unmatched: 6. CDR3 nucleotide sequence: TGTGCCAGTACTTTCCGACTAGCGGGAGCAGATACGCAGTATTTT. It yields the protein CASTFRLAGADTQYF.

The rearrangement uses TRBV13 and TRBJ1-1, with D tentatively TRBD1 (6 bases). Trimming took 3 bases from V and 7 from J, leaving 15 bases between them. In germline, CDR1 is PRHDT, CDR2 FYEKMQ (reference sequence). The CDR3 consists of 14 residues. DNA of the CDR3: TGTGCCAGCAGCTTCAAGGGGAAGGGGGGTGAAGCTTTCTTT. Translated, it gives CASSFKGKGGEAFF. Complete variable domain (other parts from reference TRBV13 and TRBJ1-1): AAGVIQSPRHLIKEKRETATLKCYPIPRHDTVYWYQQGPGQDPQFLISFYEKMQSDKGSIPDRFSAQQFSDYHSELNMSSLELGDSALYFCASSFKGKGGEAFFGQGTRLTVV.

J is TRBJ2-1 and V is TRBV4-2, with TRBD2 matching over 10 bases. The ends lost 4 bases at V and 7 bases at J; junction bases unmatched: 13. The CDR3 spans 17 residues. Germline V gene lookup returns CDR1 LGHNA and CDR2 YNFKEQ. The CDR3 sequence: CASSLTPGAGGVNEQFF. CDR3 DNA sequence: TGTGCCAGCAGCCTAACCCCCGGAGCGGGAGGGGTAAATGAGCAGTTCTTC.

The CDR3 nucleotides are TGTGCCAGCAGTTACTCGAGCTATCGGGAGATCCACGAGCAGTACTTC. Translated, it gives CASSYSSYREIHEQYF. This chain links TRBV6-5 with TRBJ2-7, with D perhaps matching TRBD2 (6 bases). Trimming shortened V by 0 bases and J by 5 bases, and 17 bases separated the two germline ends. Germline V gene data show CDR1 as MNHEY and CDR2 as SVGAGI. The CDR3 totals 16 residues.

A remark on this clone: It is likely a read error, because the conserved phenylalanine at the end of the CDR3 is missing. It is unclear where the CDR3 begins or ends on the DNA, so no DNA is shown, and the CDR3 is as TCRdb lists it. V is TRBV5-4 and J is TRBJ2-7; the table's D call TRBD2 went unverified against the DNA. The CDR3 is 12 amino acids long, termini counted. Germline loops: CDR1 SGHNT, CDR2 YYREEE (reference sequence). The CDR3 here is CASSRGGGQKNL.

This chain uses TRBV5-4 with TRBJ2-7; no clear D. The CDR3 has 14 residues. The V end was cut by 2 bases, the J end by 3 bases, with 12 bases between. CDR1 is SGHNT, CDR2 YYREEE, per germline (reference sequence). The CDR3 DNA reads TGTGCCAGCAGCTTTTTGGGCGCGAGCTACGAGCAGTACTTC. Its translation: CASSFLGASYEQYF. Complete variable domain (other parts from reference TRBV5-4 and TRBJ2-7): ETGVTQSPTHLIKTRGQQVTLRCSSQSGHNTVSWYQQALGQGPQFIFQYYREEENGRGNFPPRFSGLQFPNYSSELNVNALELDDSALYLCASSFLGASYEQYFGPGTRLTVT.

This clone was seen only once. This chain joins TRBV7-9 and TRBJ1-2; perhaps TRBD1 as D (6 bases). The V end was cut by 4 bases, the J end by 5 bases, with 20 bases between. The CDR3 is made up of 16 amino acids. Germline CDR1 SEHNR, CDR2 FQNEAQ (reference sequence). CDR3 DNA: TGTGCCAGCAGCTCATCCCCGGCCCAGGACAGATATGGCTACACCTTC. Translating gives CASSSSPAQDRYGYTF.

This chain links TRBV14 with TRBJ1-2; D not resolved. The V end lost 0 bases, the J end lost 5 bases, and 7 bases lay between the germline ends. The CDR3 has 13 amino acids. CDR1 is SGHDN, CDR2 FVKESK, per germline. CDR3 coding DNA: TGTGCCAGCAGCCAAGAAGGCCGATATGGCTACACCTTC. Protein sequence: CASSQEGRYGYTF.

The rearrangement uses TRBV7-9 and TRBJ2-7, with unresolved D. The CDR3 runs 13 residues. Trimming cost V 5 bases and J 4 bases, with 12 bases left between them. From germline, CDR1 is SEHNR and CDR2 FQNEAQ (reference sequence). DNA of the CDR3: TGTGCCAGCAGCCCACGAGAGGATTACGAGCAGTACTTC. Its translation is CASSPREDYEQYF. Using reference TRBV7-9 and TRBJ2-7 for the parts outside the CDR3, the full variable domain is DTGVSQNPRHKITKRGQNVTFRCDPISEHNRLYWYRQTLGQGPEFLTYFQNEAQLEKSRLLSDRFSAERPKGSFSTLEIQRTEQGDSAMYLCASSPREDYEQYFGPGTRLTVT.